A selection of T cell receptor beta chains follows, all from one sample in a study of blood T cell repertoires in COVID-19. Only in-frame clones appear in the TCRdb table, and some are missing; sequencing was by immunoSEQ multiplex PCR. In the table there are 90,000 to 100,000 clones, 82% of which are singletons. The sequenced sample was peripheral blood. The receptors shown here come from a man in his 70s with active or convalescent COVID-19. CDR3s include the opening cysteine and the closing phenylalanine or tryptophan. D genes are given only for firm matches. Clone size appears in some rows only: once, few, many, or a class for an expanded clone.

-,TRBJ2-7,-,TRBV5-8,CASSLLPGEQYF,TGTGCCAGCAGCTTGCTGCCCGGCGAGCAGTACTTC
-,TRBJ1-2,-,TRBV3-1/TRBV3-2,CASSQTLSRTDIKVDGYTF,TGTGCCAGCAGCCAAACCTTATCACGGACGGACATCAAGGTAGATGGCTACACCTTC
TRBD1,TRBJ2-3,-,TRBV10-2,CASTGQGEVADTQYF,TGCGCCAGCACCGGGCAGGGGGAAGTCGCAGATACGCAGTATTTT
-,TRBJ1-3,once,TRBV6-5,CASILYRVSGNTIYF,TGTGCCAGCATTCTCTATCGGGTTTCTGGAAACACCATATATTTT
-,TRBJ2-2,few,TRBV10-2,CASSEEVSGELFF,TGCGCCAGCAGTGAGGAGGTGTCCGGGGAGCTGTTTTTT
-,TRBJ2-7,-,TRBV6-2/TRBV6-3,CASSHTGEQYF,TGTGCCAGCAGTCATACGGGGGAGCAGTACTTC
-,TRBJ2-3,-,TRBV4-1,CASSPIFDRSTDTQYF,TGCGCCAGCAGCCCTATTTTTGACAGGAGCACAGATACGCAGTATTTT
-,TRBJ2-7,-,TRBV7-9,CASSEGVSYEQYF,TGTGCCAGCAGCGAGGGGGTTTCCTACGAGCAGTACTTC
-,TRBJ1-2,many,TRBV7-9,CASSLGRGDYGYTF,TGTGCCAGCAGCTTAGGCAGGGGTGACTATGGCTACACCTTC
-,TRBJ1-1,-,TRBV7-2,CASSLGGAGLGAEAFF,TGTGCCAGCAGCCTCGGGGGGGCAGGGCTCGGGGCTGAAGCTTTCTTT
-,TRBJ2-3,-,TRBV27,CASIRGSGTDTQYF,TGTGCCAGCATCCGGGGGTCGGGCACAGATACGCAGTATTTT
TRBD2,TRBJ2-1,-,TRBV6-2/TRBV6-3,CASSYAYERGKRNNEQFF,TGTGCCAGCAGTTACGCGTACGAGCGGGGGAAAAGAAACAATGAGCAGTTCTTC
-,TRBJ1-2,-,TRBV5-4,CASSLGAGHYGYTF,TGTGCCAGCAGCTTGGGAGCGGGCCACTATGGCTACACCTTC
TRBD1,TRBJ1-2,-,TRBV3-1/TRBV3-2,CASSQGQGGYGYTF,TGTGCCAGCAGCCAAGGACAGGGGGGGTATGGCTACACCTTC
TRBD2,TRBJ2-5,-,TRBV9,CASSVSGGAGRKETQYF,TGTGCCAGCAGCGTTAGTGGGGGAGCGGGGAGAAAAGAGACCCAGTACTTC
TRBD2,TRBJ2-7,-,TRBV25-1,CASSTRGGAYEQYF,TGTGCCAGCAGTACGCGCGGGGGGGCCTACGAGCAGTACTTC
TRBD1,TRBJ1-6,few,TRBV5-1,CASSTQGAEGSPLHF,TGCGCCAGCAGCACGCAGGGGGCTGAAGGGTCACCCCTCCACTTT
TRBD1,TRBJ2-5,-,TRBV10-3,CAADRGKTQYF,TGTGCCGCGGACAGGGGAAAGACCCAGTACTTC
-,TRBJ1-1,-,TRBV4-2,CASSQDSGAAEAFF,TGTGCCAGCAGCCAAGACAGCGGTGCCGCTGAAGCTTTCTTT
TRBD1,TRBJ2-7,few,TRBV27,CASSRPRQGSIYEQYF,TGTGCCAGCAGCCGACCCCGACAGGGGTCTATCTACGAGCAGTACTTC
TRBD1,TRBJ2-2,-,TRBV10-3,CAISGTGNTGELFF,TGTGCCATCTCCGGGACAGGGAACACCGGGGAGCTGTTTTTT
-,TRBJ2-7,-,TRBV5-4,CASSTSAQRYEQYF,TGTGCCAGCAGCACCAGCGCTCAACGCTACGAGCAGTACTTC
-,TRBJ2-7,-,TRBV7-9,CASSPVQSPQLEQYF,TGTGCCAGCAGCCCAGTACAGAGCCCCCAATTGGAGCAGTACTTC
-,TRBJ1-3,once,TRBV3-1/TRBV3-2,CASSQGSGNTIYF,TGTGCCAGTTCACAGGGCTCTGGAAACACCATATATTTT
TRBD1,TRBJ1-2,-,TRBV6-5,CASSYRQGANYGYTF,TGTGCCAGCAGTTACCGCCAGGGGGCTAACTATGGCTACACCTTC
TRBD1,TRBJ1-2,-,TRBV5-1,CASSPGTGGYGYTF,TGCGCCAGCAGCCCAGGGACAGGGGGCTATGGCTACACCTTC
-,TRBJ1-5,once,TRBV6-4,CASPRGGSRSNQPQHF,TGTGCCAGCCCTAGGGGGGGCTCCCGTAGCAATCAGCCCCAGCATTTT
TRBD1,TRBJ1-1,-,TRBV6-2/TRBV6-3,CASSEEYRGNTEAFF,TGTGCCAGCAGTGAGGAATACAGGGGGAACACTGAAGCTTTCTTT
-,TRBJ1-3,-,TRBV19,CASSIGWRGRSFVGNTIYF,TGTGCCAGTAGTATAGGTTGGAGGGGCAGAAGCTTCGTTGGAAACACCATATATTTT
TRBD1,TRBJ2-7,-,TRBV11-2,CASSSGGRGDF,TGTGCCAGCAGCTCAGGGGGCAGGGGGGACTTC
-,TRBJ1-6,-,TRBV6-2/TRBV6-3,CASSYSAGRTSPLHF,TGTGCCAGCAGTTACTCGGCAGGGAGGACTTCACCCCTCCACTTT
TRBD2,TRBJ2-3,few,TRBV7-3,CASSLRTSGTDTQYF,TGTGCCAGCAGCTTAAGGACTAGCGGCACAGATACGCAGTATTTT
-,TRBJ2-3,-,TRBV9,CASSVAGARTDTQYF,TGTGCCAGCAGCGTTGCGGGGGCGAGGACAGATACGCAGTATTTT
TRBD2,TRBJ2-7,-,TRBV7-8,CASSFIGTSLHEQYF,TGTGCCAGCAGCTTTATAGGGACTAGCTTACACGAGCAGTACTTC
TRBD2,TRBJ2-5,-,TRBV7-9,CASSSGTSGGRPVGETQYF,TGTGCCAGCAGCTCAGGGACTAGCGGGGGCCGGCCGGTAGGTGAGACCCAGTACTTC
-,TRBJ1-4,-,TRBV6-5,CASNGRGIGNEKLFF,TGTGCCAGCAACGGACGGGGAATTGGTAATGAAAAACTGTTTTTT
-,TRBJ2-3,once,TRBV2,CASSDFADTQYF,TGTGCCAGCAGTGACTTTGCAGATACGCAGTATTTT
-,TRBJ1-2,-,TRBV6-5,CASSYSPDSLYGYTF,TGTGCCAGCAGTTACTCCCCGGACAGCTTATATGGCTACACCTTC
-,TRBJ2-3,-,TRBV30,CAWETRDTQYF,TGTGCCTGGGAGACTCGCGATACGCAGTATTTT
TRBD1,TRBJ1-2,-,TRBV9,CASSRTGVDGYTF,TGTGCCAGCAGCCGTACAGGGGTTGATGGCTACACCTTC
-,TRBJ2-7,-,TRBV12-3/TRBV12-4,CASRFGGFGEQYF,TGTGCCAGCAGATTTGGGGGCTTCGGCGAGCAGTACTTC
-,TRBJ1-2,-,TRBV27,CASSLRRGYGYTF,TGTGCCAGCAGTTTACGCAGGGGCTATGGCTACACCTTC
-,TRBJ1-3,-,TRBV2,CASSDRGNTIYF,TGTGCCAGCAGTGACAGAGGAAACACCATATATTTT
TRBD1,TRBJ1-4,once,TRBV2,CASSEQGVWEKLFF,TGTGCCAGCAGTGAACAGGGGGTTTGGGAAAAACTGTTTTTT
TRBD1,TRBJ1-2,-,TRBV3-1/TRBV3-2,CASSHQGAGGYTF,TGTGCCAGCAGCCATCAGGGGGCTGGTGGCTACACCTTC
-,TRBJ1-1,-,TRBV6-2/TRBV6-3,CASSYTSGYPVNTEAFF,TGTGCCAGCAGTTACACTTCGGGGTACCCCGTGAACACTGAAGCTTTCTTT
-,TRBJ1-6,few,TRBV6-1,CASSEQGSSYNSPLHF,TGTGCCAGCAGTGAACAGGGGAGCTCCTATAATTCACCCCTCCACTTT
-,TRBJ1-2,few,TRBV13,CASSLWGRDGYTF,TGTGCCAGCAGCTTATGGGGGCGGGATGGCTACACCTTC
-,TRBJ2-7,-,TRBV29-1,CSVDLGGRDEQYF,TGCAGCGTTGACCTAGGGGGACGAGACGAGCAGTACTTC
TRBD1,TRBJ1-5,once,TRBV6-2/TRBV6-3,CASSRTGGYNQPQHF,TGTGCCAGCAGTCGGACAGGGGGCTACAATCAGCCCCAGCATTTT
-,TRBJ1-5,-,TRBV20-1,CSASRGNSNQPQHF,TGCAGTGCTAGTCGAGGCAATAGCAATCAGCCCCAGCATTTT
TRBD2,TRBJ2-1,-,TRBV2,CASSEREAGASYNEQFF,TGTGCCAGCAGTGAAAGGGAAGCGGGGGCCTCCTACAATGAGCAGTTCTTC
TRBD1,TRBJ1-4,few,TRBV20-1,CSASATGGGEKLFF,TGCAGTGCTAGTGCAACAGGGGGGGGTGAAAAACTGTTTTTT
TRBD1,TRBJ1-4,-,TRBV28,CASRQGNEKLFF,TGTGCCAGCCGACAGGGAAATGAAAAACTGTTTTTT
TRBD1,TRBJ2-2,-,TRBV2,CASRGGTGANTGELFF,TGTGCCAGCAGAGGGGGGACAGGAGCGAACACCGGGGAGCTGTTTTTT
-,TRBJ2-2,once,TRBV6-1,CASSAPGLTPTGELFF,TGTGCCAGCAGTGCGCCAGGTTTGACGCCCACCGGGGAGCTGTTTTTT
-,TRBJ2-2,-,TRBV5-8,CASSSDSNTGELFF,TGTGCCAGCAGCTCGGACTCCAACACCGGGGAGCTGTTTTTT
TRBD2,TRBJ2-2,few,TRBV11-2,CASSSPLAGGPTGELFF,TGTGCCAGCAGCTCGCCCCTAGCGGGGGGCCCCACCGGGGAGCTGTTTTTT
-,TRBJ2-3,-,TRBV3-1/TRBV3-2,CASSPIPGTDTQYF,TGTGCCAGCAGCCCTATTCCCGGTACAGATACGCAGTATTTT
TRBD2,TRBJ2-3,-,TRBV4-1,CASSSSGGSTDTQYF,TGCGCCAGCTCGTCTAGCGGGGGTAGCACAGATACGCAGTATTTT